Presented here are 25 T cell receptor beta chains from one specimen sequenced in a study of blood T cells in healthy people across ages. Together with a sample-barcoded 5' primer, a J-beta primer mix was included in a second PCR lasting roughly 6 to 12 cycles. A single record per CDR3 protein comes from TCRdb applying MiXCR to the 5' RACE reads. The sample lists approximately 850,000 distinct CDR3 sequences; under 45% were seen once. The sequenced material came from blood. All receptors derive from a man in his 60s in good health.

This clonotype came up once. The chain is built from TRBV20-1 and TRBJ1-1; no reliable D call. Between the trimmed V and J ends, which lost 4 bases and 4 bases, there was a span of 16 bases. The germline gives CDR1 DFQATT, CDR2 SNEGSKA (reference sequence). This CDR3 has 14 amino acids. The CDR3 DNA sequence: TGCAGTGCTACACAGACACTAATGGGCACTGAAGCTTTCTTT. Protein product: CSATQTLMGTEAFF.

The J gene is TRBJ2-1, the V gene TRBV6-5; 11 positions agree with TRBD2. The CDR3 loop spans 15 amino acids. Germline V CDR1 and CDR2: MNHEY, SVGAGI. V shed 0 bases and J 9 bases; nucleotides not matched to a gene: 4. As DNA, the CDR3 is TGTGCCAGCAGTTACTCTTCTAGCGGGGGGACTGAGCAGTTCTTC. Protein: CASSYSSSGGTEQFF.

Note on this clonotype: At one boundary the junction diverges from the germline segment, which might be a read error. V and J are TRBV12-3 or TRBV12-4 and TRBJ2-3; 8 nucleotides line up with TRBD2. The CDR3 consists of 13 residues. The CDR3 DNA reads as TGTGCCAGCAGAACTAGCGGCACAGGTACGCAGTATTTT. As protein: CASRTSGTGTQYF.

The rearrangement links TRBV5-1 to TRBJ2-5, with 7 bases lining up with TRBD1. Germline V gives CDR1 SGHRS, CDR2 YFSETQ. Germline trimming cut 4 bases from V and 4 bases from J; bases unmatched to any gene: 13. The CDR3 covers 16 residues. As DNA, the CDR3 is TGCGCCAGCAGCCAGTCGACAGGGAGCTCTGGAGAGACCCAGTACTTC. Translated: CASSQSTGSSGETQYF.

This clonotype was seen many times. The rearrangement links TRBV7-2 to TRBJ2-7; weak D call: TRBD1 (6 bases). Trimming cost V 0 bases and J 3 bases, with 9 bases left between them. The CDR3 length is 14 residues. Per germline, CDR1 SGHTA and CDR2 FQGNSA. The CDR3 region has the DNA TGTGCCAGCAGCTTAGCGGCAGGGGACTACGAGCAGTACTTC. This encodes CASSLAAGDYEQYF.

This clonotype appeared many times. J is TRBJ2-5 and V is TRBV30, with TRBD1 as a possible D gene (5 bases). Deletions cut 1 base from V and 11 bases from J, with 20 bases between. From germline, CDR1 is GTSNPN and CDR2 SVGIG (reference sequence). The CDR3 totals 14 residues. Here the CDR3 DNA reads TGTGCCTGGAGTGGAGCCAGGGTAAAGGGTGAGCAGTACTTC. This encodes CAWSGARVKGEQYF.

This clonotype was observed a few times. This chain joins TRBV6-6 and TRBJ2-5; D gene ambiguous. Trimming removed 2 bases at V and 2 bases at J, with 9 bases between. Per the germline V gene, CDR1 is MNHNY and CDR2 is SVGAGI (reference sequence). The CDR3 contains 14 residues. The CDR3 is CASSYEQAQETQYF. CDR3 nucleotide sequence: TGTGCCAGCAGTTACGAGCAGGCACAAGAGACCCAGTACTTC.

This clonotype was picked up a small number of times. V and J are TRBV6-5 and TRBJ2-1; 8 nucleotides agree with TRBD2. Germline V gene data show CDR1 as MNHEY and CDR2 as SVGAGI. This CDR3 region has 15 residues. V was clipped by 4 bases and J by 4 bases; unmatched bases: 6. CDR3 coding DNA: TGTGCCAGCAGTTCTCGCCGGGGGGGTTACAATGAGCAGTTCTTC. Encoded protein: CASSSRRGGYNEQFF.

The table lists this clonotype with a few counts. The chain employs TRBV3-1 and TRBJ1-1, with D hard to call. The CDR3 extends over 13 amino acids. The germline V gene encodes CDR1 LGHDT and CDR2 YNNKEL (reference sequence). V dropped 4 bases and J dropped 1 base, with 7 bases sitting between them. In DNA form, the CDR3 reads TGTGCCAGCAGCCCTGCCGCGAACACTGAAGCTTTCTTT. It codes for CASSPAANTEAFF.

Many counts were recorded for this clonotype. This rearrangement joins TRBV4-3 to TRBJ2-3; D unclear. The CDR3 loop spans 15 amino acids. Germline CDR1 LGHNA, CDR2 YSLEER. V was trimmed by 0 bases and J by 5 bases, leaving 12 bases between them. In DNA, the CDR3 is TGCGCCAGCAGCCAAGATGTTAATACGGAAGATACGCAGTATTTT. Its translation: CASSQDVNTEDTQYF.

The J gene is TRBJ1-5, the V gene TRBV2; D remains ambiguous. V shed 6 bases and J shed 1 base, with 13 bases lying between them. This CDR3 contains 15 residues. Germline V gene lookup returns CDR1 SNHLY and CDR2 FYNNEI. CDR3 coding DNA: TGTGCCAGCAGCGACTTTGGGTTGAGCAATCAGCCCCAGCATTTT. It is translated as CASSDFGLSNQPQHF.

CDR3 DNA sequence: TGTGCCAGCACTGGCGGCAGGGGAAGGGACGAGCAGTACTTC. Amino acid sequence: CASTGGRGRDEQYF. The chain has TRBV12-3 or TRBV12-4 and TRBJ2-4; a weak D match, TRBD1 (6 bases). The DNA end is a closer match to TRBJ2-7, so the J assignment may be wrong. This CDR3 is built from 14 residues.

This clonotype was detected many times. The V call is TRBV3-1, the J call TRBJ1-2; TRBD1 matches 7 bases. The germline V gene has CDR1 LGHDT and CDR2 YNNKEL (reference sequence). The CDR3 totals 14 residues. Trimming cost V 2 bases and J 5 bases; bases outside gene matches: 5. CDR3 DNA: TGTGCCAGCAGCCAAATGACAGGGACTTATGGCTACACCTTC. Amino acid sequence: CASSQMTGTYGYTF.

CDR3 bases: TGTGCCAGCAGCTTAGCACAGGATGGTGAAAAACTGTTTTTT. This encodes CASSLAQDGEKLFF. The chain combines TRBV7-9 with TRBJ1-4, with D perhaps TRBD1 (5 bases). This CDR3 contains 14 residues. Trimming stripped 0 bases from V and 7 bases from J, with 9 bases between. The germline CDR1 and CDR2 sequences are SEHNR and FQNEAQ (reference sequence).

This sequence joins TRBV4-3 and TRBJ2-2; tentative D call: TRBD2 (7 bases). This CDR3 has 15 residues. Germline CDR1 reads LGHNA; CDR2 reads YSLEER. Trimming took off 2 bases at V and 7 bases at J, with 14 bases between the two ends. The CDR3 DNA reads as TGCGCCAGCAGCCAAAACCGGGGGGCAGGCGGGGAGCTGTTTTTT. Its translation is CASSQNRGAGGELFF.

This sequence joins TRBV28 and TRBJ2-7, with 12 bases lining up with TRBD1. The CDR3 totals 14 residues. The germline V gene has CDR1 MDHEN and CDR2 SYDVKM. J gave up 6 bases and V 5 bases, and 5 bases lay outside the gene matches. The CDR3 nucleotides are TGTGCCAGCAGTGCGGGACAGGGGGCGCGCGAGCAGTACTTC. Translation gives CASSAGQGAREQYF. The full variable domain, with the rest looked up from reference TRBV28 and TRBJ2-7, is DVKVTQSSRYLVKRTGEKVFLECVQDMDHENMFWYRQDPGLGLRLIYFSYDVKMKEKGDIPEGYSVSREKKERFSLILESASTNQTSMYLCASSAGQGAREQYFGPGTRLTVT.

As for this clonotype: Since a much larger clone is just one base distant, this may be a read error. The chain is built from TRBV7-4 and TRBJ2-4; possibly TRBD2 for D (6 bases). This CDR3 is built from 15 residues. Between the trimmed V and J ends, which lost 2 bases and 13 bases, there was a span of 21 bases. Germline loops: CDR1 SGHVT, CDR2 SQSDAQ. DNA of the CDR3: TGTGCCAGCAGCTTAAGGGCCAGAGGGGATCGGGAGCAGTACTTC. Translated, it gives CASSLRARGDREQYF.

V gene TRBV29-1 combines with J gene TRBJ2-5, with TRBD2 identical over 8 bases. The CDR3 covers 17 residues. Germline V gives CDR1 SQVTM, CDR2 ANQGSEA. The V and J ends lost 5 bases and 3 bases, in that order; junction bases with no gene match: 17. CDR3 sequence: CSVSPVSSGGREETQYF. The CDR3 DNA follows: TGCAGCGTTTCACCAGTTAGCAGCGGGGGCCGAGAAGAGACCCAGTACTTC.

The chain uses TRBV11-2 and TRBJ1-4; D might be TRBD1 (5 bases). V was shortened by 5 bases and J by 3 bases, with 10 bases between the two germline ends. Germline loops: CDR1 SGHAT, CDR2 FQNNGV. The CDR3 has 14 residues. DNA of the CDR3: TGTGCCAGCAGCCCGGGACTCTCTAATGAAAAACTGTTTTTT. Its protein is CASSPGLSNEKLFF.

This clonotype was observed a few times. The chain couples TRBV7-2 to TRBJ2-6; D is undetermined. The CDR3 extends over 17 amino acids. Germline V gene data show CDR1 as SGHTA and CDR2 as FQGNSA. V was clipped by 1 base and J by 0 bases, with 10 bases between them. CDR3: CASSLDPRRSGANVLTF. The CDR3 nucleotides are TGTGCCAGCAGCTTAGATCCAAGGCGCTCTGGGGCCAACGTCCTGACTTTC.

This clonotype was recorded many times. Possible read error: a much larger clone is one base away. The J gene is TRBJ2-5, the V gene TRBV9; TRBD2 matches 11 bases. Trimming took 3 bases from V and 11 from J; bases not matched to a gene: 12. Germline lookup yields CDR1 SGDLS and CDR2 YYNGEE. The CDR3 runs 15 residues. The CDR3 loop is CASSAGLAGDNEQYF. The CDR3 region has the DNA TGTGCCAGCAGCGCCGGACTAGCGGGCGACAATGAGCAGTACTTC.

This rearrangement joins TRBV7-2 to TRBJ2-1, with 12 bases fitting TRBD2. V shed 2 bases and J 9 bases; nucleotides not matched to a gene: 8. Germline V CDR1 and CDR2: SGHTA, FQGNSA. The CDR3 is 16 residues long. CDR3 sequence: CASSLHLAGGQGEQFF. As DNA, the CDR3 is TGTGCCAGCAGCTTACACCTAGCGGGGGGGCAGGGTGAGCAGTTCTTC.

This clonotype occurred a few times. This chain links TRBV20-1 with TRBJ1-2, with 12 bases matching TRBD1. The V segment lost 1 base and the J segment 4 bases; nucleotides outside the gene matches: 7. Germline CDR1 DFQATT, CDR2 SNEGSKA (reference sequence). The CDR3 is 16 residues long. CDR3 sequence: CSARGGTGGWGYGYTF. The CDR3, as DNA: TGCAGTGCTAGAGGCGGGACAGGGGGCTGGGGCTATGGCTACACCTTC.

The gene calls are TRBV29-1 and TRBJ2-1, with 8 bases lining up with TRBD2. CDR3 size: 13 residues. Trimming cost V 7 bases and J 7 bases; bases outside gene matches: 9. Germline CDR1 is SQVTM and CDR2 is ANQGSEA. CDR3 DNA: TGCAGCGGTCGGGGGGGACCGGGAAATGAGCAGTTCTTC. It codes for CSGRGGPGNEQFF.

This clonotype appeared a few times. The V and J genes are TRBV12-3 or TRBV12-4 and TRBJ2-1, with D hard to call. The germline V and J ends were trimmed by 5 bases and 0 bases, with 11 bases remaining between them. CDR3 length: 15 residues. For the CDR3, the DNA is TGTGCCAGCAGTCCCATGGGTAGCTCCTACAATGAGCAGTTCTTC. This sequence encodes CASSPMGSSYNEQFF.